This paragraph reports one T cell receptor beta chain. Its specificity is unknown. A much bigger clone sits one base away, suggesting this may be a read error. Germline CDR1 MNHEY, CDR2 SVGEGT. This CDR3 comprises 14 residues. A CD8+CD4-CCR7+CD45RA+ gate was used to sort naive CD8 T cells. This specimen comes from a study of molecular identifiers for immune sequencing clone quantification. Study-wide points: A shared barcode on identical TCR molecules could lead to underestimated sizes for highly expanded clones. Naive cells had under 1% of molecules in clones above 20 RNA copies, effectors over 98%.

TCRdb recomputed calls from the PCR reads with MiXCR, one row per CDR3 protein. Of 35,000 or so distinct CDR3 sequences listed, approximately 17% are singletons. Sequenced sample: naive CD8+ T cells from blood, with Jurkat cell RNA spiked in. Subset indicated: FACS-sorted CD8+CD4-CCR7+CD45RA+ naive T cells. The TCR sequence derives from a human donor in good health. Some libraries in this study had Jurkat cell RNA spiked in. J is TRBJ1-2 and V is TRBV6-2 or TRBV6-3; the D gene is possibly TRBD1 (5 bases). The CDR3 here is CTSSSLTAYYGYTF. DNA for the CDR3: TGTACCAGCAGTTCCCTGACAGCTTACTATGGCTACACCTTC.